This entry is about one TCR delta chain. There are a few counts of this clone. No antigen is known for it. Base qualities are not at hand, and no much larger clone is one base apart. In Kampala, Uganda, pregnant women receiving prenatal care were recruited and their infants were enrolled, and documentation of maternal HIV status was required. Weekly visits were made to families, and infant clinical information, oral swabs and peripheral blood were collected beginning at 6 weeks of age and every 4 months thereafter. Blood was drawn into heparin tubes, and PBMC were separated by Ficoll-Paque density gradient centrifugation and then cryopreserved. The method was RT-PCR. TCR cDNA was generated by reverse transcription of PBMC RNA with SuperScript II and gamma-chain- and delta-chain-specific primers. cDNA was purified with AMPure XP beads, amplified, and indexed with Illumina adapters using the Nextera XT Index Kit. An Illumina MiSeq with a V2 300-cycle kit was used to sequence the gammadelta TCR libraries. The study's own analysis went as follows. Using MiXCR v2.1.12, CDR3 sequences were assembled, and reads were mapped onto D, J and V genes obtained from GenBank. VDJtools v1.2.1 was used to analyze the repertoires of the CDR3 clonotypes. TCRdb reran clone calling on the public reads with CATT; rows sharing one DNA sequence were then combined. V and J calls and clone size were set by TCRdb, not the authors. The sample has about 1,500 delta-chain clones on record, 25% to 30% of them singletons. 8.5% to 10% of the sample rests with the top ten.

Trimming costs V 6 bases and J 0 bases, and their ends lie 29 bases apart. The CDR3 runs 20 residues from the cysteine to the phenylalanine. CDR3 DNA is the only sequence kept; it has 60 bases, read in frame from the first base. Looking up the germline V gene yields CDR1 TSWWSYY and CDR2 QGS. The data belong to a study of delta chains in infants with herpesvirus infections (dated by TCRdb to 2021 to 2023). With regard to the full study: A Ugandan infant birth cohort was prospectively followed from birth to characterize gammadelta T cell responses to primary cytomegalovirus (CMV) infection. The study looked for a public fetal Vdelta1/Vgamma8 gammadelta TCR clonotype in infants infected with CMV after birth. gammadelta TCRs were sequenced from PBMC of approximately 17 CMV-infected infants (one congenitally infected) and 7 to 9 CMV-uninfected infants with enough sample available. Infant blood samples fell into approximate age groups of 1.5, 4, 8 and 12 months. Previously published Belgian fetal and cord blood gammadelta TCR data were included only for comparison and were not generated in this cohort. The full study reports these points: The authors noted a small sample size and no race- or environment-matched controls, since nearly all Ugandans acquire CMV before adulthood. Within Vdelta1 cells, the frequency of the public clonotype appeared to be inversely correlated with age at infection and to decay rapidly, seemingly not persisting past roughly two months. The public clonotype was detected only at the first time point after infection and was not found in uninfected infants or in infants infected after 120 days. In CMV-uninfected infants, the public clonotype might still exist at levels below the detection limit. Of 18 CMV-infected infants, several carried the public Vdelta1 clonotype: the congenitally infected infant plus three who were infected postnatally before 120 days of age.

The receptor's source is a human donor who was a Ugandan infant, either HIV-exposed or HIV-unexposed (not recorded which). The rearranged segments are TRDV1 and TRDJ1; the D gene is perhaps TRDD3, on 5 matching bases. The source material was peripheral blood, sampled at time point 1 of longitudinal follow-up. The nucleotide sequence is given as TGTGCTCTTGGACTCCTCCGGAACGTGGGGTCTTACCTATACACCGATAAACTCATCTTT. The resulting protein is CALGLLRNVGSYLYTDKLIF.